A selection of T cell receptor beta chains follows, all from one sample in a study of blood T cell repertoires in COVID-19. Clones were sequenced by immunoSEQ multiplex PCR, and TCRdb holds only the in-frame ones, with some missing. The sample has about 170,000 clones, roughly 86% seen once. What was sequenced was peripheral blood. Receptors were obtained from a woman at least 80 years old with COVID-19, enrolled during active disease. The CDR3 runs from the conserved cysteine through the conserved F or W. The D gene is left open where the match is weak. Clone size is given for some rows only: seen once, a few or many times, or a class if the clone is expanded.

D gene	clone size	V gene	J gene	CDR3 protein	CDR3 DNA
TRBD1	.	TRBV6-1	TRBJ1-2	CASSAHKGAGMTSNYGYTF	TGTGCCAGCAGTGCTCACAAGGGGGCTGGTATGACATCTAACTATGGCTACACCTTC
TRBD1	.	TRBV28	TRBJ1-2	CASSLLGQNGYTF	TGTGCCAGCAGTTTATTGGGACAGAATGGCTACACCTTC
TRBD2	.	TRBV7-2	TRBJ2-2	CASSAGLVPGELFF	TGTGCCAGCAGCGCCGGACTAGTGCCCGGGGAGCTGTTTTTT
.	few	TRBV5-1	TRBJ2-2	CASSPYTGELFF	TGCGCCAGCAGCCCTTACACCGGGGAGCTGTTTTTT
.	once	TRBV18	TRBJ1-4	CASSPPGATNEKLFF	TGTGCCAGCTCACCACCAGGGGCAACTAATGAAAAACTGTTTTTT
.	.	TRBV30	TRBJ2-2	CAWTGANTGELFF	TGTGCCTGGACAGGGGCGAACACCGGGGAGCTGTTTTTT
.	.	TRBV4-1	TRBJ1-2	CASSTRGGAYGYTF	TGCGCCAGCAGCACCCGCGGGGGGGCCTATGGCTACACCTTC
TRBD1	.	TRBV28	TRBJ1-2	CASSLEGARGYTF	TGTGCCAGCAGTTTAGAGGGGGCGAGGGGCTACACCTTC
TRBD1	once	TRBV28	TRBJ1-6	CASSLRTGSSYNSPLHF	TGTGCCAGCAGTTTGAGGACAGGGAGCTCCTATAATTCACCCCTCCACTTT
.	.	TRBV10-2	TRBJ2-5	CASSESKGPPLPETQYF	TGCGCCAGCAGTGAGTCGAAGGGGCCCCCTCTGCCCGAGACCCAGTACTTC
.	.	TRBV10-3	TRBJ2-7	CAISERDKANYEQYF	TGTGCCATCAGTGAGCGGGACAAGGCAAACTACGAGCAGTACTTC
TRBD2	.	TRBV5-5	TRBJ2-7	CASRPQSRLAGVDEQYF	TGTGCCAGCAGACCCCAATCCCGACTAGCGGGGGTGGACGAGCAGTACTTC
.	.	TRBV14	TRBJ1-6	CASSQNTGISPLHF	TGTGCCAGCAGCCAAAACACCGGGATTTCACCCCTCCACTTT
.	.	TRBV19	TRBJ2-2	CASSFNRNTGELFF	TGTGCCAGTAGTTTCAACAGGAACACCGGGGAGCTGTTTTTT
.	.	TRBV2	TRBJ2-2	CATKVGPESLVFTNTGELFF	TGTGCCACCAAGGTAGGCCCGGAGAGTCTCGTATTTACGAACACCGGGGAGCTGTTTTTT
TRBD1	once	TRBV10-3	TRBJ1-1	CAISSRLIPGTGGKVNTEAFF	TGTGCCATCAGTAGTAGATTAATACCCGGGACAGGGGGAAAAGTGAACACTGAAGCTTTCTTT
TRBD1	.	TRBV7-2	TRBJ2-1	CASSPHGQGAEFF	TGTGCCAGCAGCCCCCACGGACAGGGAGCGGAGTTCTTC
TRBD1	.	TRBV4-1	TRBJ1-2	CASSPGTAHGYTF	TGCGCCAGCAGCCCCGGGACAGCCCATGGCTACACCTTC
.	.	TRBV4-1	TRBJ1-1	CASMGGMNTEAFF	TGCGCCAGCATGGGGGGTATGAACACTGAAGCTTTCTTT
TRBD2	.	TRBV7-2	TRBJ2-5	CASSWGGEETQYF	TGTGCCAGCAGCTGGGGGGGAGAAGAGACCCAGTACTTC
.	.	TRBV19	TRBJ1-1	CASSILQSEAFF	TGTGCCAGTAGTATATTACAGAGCGAAGCTTTCTTT
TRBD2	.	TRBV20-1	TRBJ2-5	CSASSPSGGGQETQYF	TGCAGTGCTAGTTCTCCTAGCGGGGGTGGCCAAGAGACCCAGTACTTC
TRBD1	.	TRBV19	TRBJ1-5	CASSIGQGGNQPQHF	TGTGCCAGTAGTATAGGACAGGGTGGCAATCAGCCCCAGCATTTT
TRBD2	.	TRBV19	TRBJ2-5	CASSTLAGDAETQYF	TGTGCCAGTAGTACTCTAGCGGGAGATGCGGAGACCCAGTACTTC
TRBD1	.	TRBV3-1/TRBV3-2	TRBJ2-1	CASSTHRGVAYNEQFF	TGTGCCAGCAGCACACACAGGGGGGTAGCCTACAATGAGCAGTTCTTC
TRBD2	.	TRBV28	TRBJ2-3	CASSPLGGGTDTQYF	TGTGCCAGCAGCCCCTTGGGGGGGGGCACAGATACGCAGTATTTT
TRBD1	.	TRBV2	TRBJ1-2	CASSESATGDYGYTF	TGTGCCAGCAGTGAAAGCGCAACAGGGGACTATGGCTACACCTTC
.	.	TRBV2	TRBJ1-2	CASSQGTSRRGYTF	TGTGCCAGCAGTCAAGGGACATCGCGCCGGGGCTACACCTTC
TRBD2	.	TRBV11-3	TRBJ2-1	CASSSSGSYNEQFF	TGTGCCAGCAGCTCCAGCGGGAGCTACAATGAGCAGTTCTTC
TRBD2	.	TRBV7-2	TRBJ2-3	CASSRLAPEDTQYF	TGTGCCAGCAGCAGACTAGCGCCGGAAGATACGCAGTATTTT
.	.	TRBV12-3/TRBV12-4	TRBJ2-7	CASSLQETYEQYF	TGTGCCAGCAGTCTACAGGAGACCTACGAGCAGTACTTC
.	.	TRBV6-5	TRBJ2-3	CASSSPGTDTQYF	TGTGCCAGCAGCTCCCCTGGCACAGATACGCAGTATTTT
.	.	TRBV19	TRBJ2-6	CASSPRDSSGANVLTF	TGTGCCAGTAGTCCCCGAGACTCCTCTGGGGCCAACGTCCTGACTTTC
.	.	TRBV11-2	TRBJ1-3	CASSLVHPEAIYF	TGTGCCAGCAGCTTAGTACACCCCGAGGCCATATATTTT
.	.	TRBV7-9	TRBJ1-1	CASSFRGRDTEAFF	TGTGCCAGCAGTTTCCGCGGGCGGGACACTGAAGCTTTCTTT
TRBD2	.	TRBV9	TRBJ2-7	CASSVGVAGTYEQYF	TGTGCCAGCAGCGTAGGAGTAGCGGGGACCTACGAGCAGTACTTC
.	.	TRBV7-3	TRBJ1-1	CASSLQGWSTEAFF	TGTGCCAGCAGCTTACAGGGATGGAGCACTGAAGCTTTCTTT
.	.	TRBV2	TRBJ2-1	CASSESHYNEQFF	TGTGCCAGCAGTGAATCCCACTACAATGAGCAGTTCTTC